A single sample is the source of the 20 T cell receptor beta chains below, sequenced in a study of early T cells in non-severe SARS-CoV-2 infection (dated by TCRdb to the early 2020s). The library was produced with 5' RACE. Sequencing used a NextSeq 500. TCRdb applied fastp at Q25 and MiXCR to the public reads, then kept only in-frame beta chains. Rows merge per CDR3 protein into single entries with the most common DNA and genes. The table for this sample lists about 30,000 distinct CDR3 sequences; roughly 3.9% of them were counted only once. The ten most abundant clones make up more than 6.5% of the sample. The material sequenced was whole blood. The receptors here all came from an adult who was a healthcare worker with PCR-confirmed SARS-CoV-2 infection or an uninfected control (not recorded which).

As for this clonotype: This may be a read error: a much more frequent sequence differs by one nucleotide. This sequence joins TRBV5-6 and TRBJ2-3; the D is unclear. The length of the CDR3 is 12 residues. CDR1 is SGHDT and CDR2 is YYEEEE in the germline V gene. The chain's CDR3 is CASSLGKDTRYF. The DNA of the CDR3 is TGTGCCAGCAGCTTGGGGAAAGATACGCGGTATTTT.

In its sample, this clonotype was seen many times. The chain links TRBV20-1 to TRBJ2-1; 9 bases agree with TRBD1. Germline values: CDR1 DFQATT, CDR2 SNEGSKA (reference sequence). The CDR3 is 14 amino acids. Trimming removed 5 bases from V and 4 bases from J; junction bases left unmatched: 6. The DNA of the CDR3 is TGCAGTGCTGGCCAACAGGGGGCATACAATGAGCAGTTCTTC. This encodes CSAGQQGAYNEQFF.

This clonotype has at least ten counts. The rearrangement links TRBV13 to TRBJ2-1; D unclear. The germline V gene has CDR1 PRHDT and CDR2 FYEKMQ (reference sequence). The CDR3 consists of 13 residues. Trimming cost V 8 bases and J 5 bases, with 13 bases left between them. The CDR3 nucleotides read TGTGCCAGCCGGGCCAATCCCGACAATGAGCAGTTCTTC. Protein sequence: CASRANPDNEQFF.

This clonotype was seen many times. The junction and the germline gene differ at one end; a read error may be behind it. The chain recombines TRBV20-1 with TRBJ1-2, with TRBD1 as a possible D gene (6 bases). The CDR3 runs to 13 residues. In germline, CDR1 is DFQATT, CDR2 SNEGSKA (reference sequence). CDR3 in DNA: TGCAGGGCTAGAATTTCCGGGGGCTCTGGCTACACCTTC. It yields the protein CRARISGGSGYTF.

This clonotype was counted ten times or more. This chain joins TRBV7-2 and TRBJ2-1, with 8 bases lining up with TRBD2. Germline-derived CDR1 and CDR2 are SGHTA and FQGNSA. With V trimmed by 4 bases and J by 5 bases, 13 bases remained unmatched. There are 17 residues in the CDR3. The CDR3 loop is CASSSPPRAGDHNEQFF. The DNA for the CDR3 is TGTGCCAGCAGCTCCCCCCCCAGAGCGGGAGACCACAATGAGCAGTTCTTC.

This clonotype showed up just a few times. The chain recombines TRBV10-3 with TRBJ2-7; D is unclear. Between the trimmed V and J ends, which lost 0 bases and 0 bases, there was a span of 9 bases. The CDR3 sequence is 15 residues long. Germline CDR1 is ENHRY and CDR2 is SYGVKD. The DNA of the CDR3 is TGTGCCATCAGTGAGTCGGCAGTCTTCTCCTACGAGCAGTACTTC. This translates into CAISESAVFSYEQYF.

The chain combines TRBV7-3 with TRBJ2-2; either TRBD1 or TRBD2 may fit D (5 bases each). The germline gives CDR1 SGHTA, CDR2 FQGTGA. This CDR3 comprises 14 residues. The V end was cut by 4 bases, the J end by 4 bases, with 10 bases between. The CDR3 DNA is TGTGCCAGCAGCTCATCGAGGGGCACCGGGGAGCTGTTTTTT. It specifies CASSSSRGTGELFF.

This clonotype was seen ten or more times. The rearrangement links TRBV7-9 to TRBJ2-7; D is perhaps TRBD2 (6 bases). There are 14 residues in the CDR3. Trimming shortened V by 3 bases and J by 7 bases, and 16 bases separated the two germline ends. Germline V gene lookup returns CDR1 SEHNR and CDR2 FQNEAQ (reference sequence). CDR3 region: CASSFIDGSEEQYF. The CDR3 DNA reads TGTGCCAGCAGCTTCATCGACGGGAGTGAGGAGCAGTACTTC.

Ten or more counts support this clonotype. V and J are TRBV7-8 and TRBJ2-2; TRBD1 matches at 7 bases. The CDR3 is 13 residues long. CDR1 and CDR2 (germline): SGHVS, FQNEAQ. The junction had 3 bases not matched to a gene; V was cut back by 6 bases and J by 5 bases. The chain's CDR3 is CASRSRGTGELFF. The CDR3 DNA reads TGTGCCAGCAGATCCAGGGGGACCGGGGAGCTGTTTTTT. Full variable domain (missing parts from reference TRBV7-8 and TRBJ2-2): GAGVSQSPRYKVAKRGQDVALRCDPISGHVSLFWYQQALGQGPEFLTYFQNEAQLDKSGLPSDRFFAERPEGSVSTLKIQRTQQEDSAVYLCASRSRGTGELFFGEGSRLTVL.

The chain links TRBV7-8 to TRBJ1-2, with 7 bases matching TRBD1. V lost 5 bases, J lost 5 bases, and 8 bases stayed unmatched. Germline V gives CDR1 SGHVS, CDR2 FQNEAQ. This CDR3 region has 14 residues. CDR3 region: CASSLRAGGYGYTF. The CDR3 region has the DNA TGTGCCAGCAGCCTCCGGGCAGGGGGGTATGGCTACACCTTC.

This clonotype was seen ten or more times. The chain uses TRBV7-3 and TRBJ1-3; 9 bases match TRBD1. CDR1 and CDR2 (germline): SGHTA, FQGTGA. V shed 7 bases, J shed 0 bases, and the junction held 13 bases outside the gene matches. This CDR3 region has 18 residues. DNA of the CDR3: TGTGCCAGCATCTCTTGGGACAGGGCGACCTTCTCTGGAAACACCATATATTTT. This codes for CASISWDRATFSGNTIYF.

This clonotype was detected many times. V gene TRBV2 combines with J gene TRBJ2-1, with TRBD2 matching 13 bases. J was trimmed by 8 bases and V by 9 bases; bases with no gene match: 4. Germline V gene data show CDR1 as SNHLY and CDR2 as FYNNEI. CDR3 length equals 13 residues. The CDR3 DNA follows: TGTGCCAGGGGACTAGCGGGATCGGATGAGCAGTTCTTC. Translated: CARGLAGSDEQFF.

The chain joins TRBV27 to TRBJ2-5, with D perhaps matching TRBD1 (6 bases). Trimming stripped 4 bases from V and 0 bases from J, with 12 bases between. CDR1 is MNHEY, CDR2 SMNVEV, per germline (reference sequence). The CDR3 totals 15 residues. The CDR3 coding sequence is TGTGCCAGCAGTTACAGGGACACCTACCAAGAGACCCAGTACTTC. It specifies CASSYRDTYQETQYF.

At least ten counts were recorded for this clonotype. The chain combines TRBV12-3 or TRBV12-4 with TRBJ1-1; D unresolved. V was trimmed by 8 bases and J by 6 bases, leaving 10 bases between them. This CDR3 region has 11 residues. For the CDR3, the DNA is TGTGCCAGCTCGATTAGGGCTGAAGCTTTCTTT. Amino acids: CASSIRAEAFF.

This clonotype has a count of ten or more. J is TRBJ1-1 and V is TRBV19; no definite D call. Trimming removed 7 bases at V and 10 bases at J, with 13 bases between. Looked up from germline, CDR1 is LNHDA and CDR2 is SQIVND (reference sequence). This CDR3 is 11 amino acids long. As DNA, the CDR3 is TGTGCCAGTAATTTCGGGTTTGGAGCTTTCTTT. Its translation is CASNFGFGAFF.

This clonotype has a count of ten or more. The gene calls are TRBV3-1 and TRBJ2-7; a weak D match, TRBD2 (5 bases). V was trimmed by 4 bases and J by 2 bases, leaving 12 bases between them. CDR3 size: 14 residues. Germline CDR1 reads LGHDT; CDR2 reads YNNKEL (reference sequence). DNA for the CDR3: TGTGCCAGCAGCCCACCAAGGAGGCCCTACGAGCAGTACTTC. This encodes CASSPPRRPYEQYF.

This clonotype was found many times. The gene calls are TRBV5-1 and TRBJ2-1; 11 nucleotides match TRBD1. The CDR3 is made up of 15 amino acids. Germline V CDR1 and CDR2: SGHRS, YFSETQ. V lost 2 bases and J lost 10; bases outside the gene matches: 8. CDR3 sequence (DNA): TGCGCCAGCAGCTTTGAAGGACAGGGGGCAAAAGAGCAGTTCTTC. Amino acids: CASSFEGQGAKEQFF. The variable domain in full, with the rest retrieved from reference TRBV5-1 and TRBJ2-1, is KAGVTQTPRYLIKTRGQQVTLSCSPISGHRSVSWYQQTPGQGLQFLFEYFSETQRNKGNFPGRFSGRQFSNSRSEMNVSTLELGDSALYLCASSFEGQGAKEQFFGPGTRLTVL.

Ten or more counts support this clonotype. This chain uses TRBV11-2 with TRBJ1-1; the D is unclear. The germline V gene has CDR1 SGHAT and CDR2 FQNNGV. The CDR3 spans 11 residues. Deletions cut 1 base from V and 12 bases from J, with 9 bases between. The CDR3 loop reads CASSLVGATFF. The CDR3 DNA reads TGTGCCAGCAGCTTAGTTGGTGCAACTTTCTTT.

In its sample, this clonotype was seen many times. The chain has TRBV20-1 and TRBJ2-1; TRBD2 matches at 7 bases. Trimming removed 1 base from V and 6 bases from J; junction bases left unmatched: 18. Per the germline V gene, CDR1 is DFQATT and CDR2 is SNEGSKA (reference sequence). This CDR3 comprises 18 residues. In DNA, the CDR3 is TGCAGTGCTAGAGGAATGGACATTTTAGGGCGGGGGATCAATGAGCAGTTCTTC. It encodes CSARGMDILGRGINEQFF.

This clonotype was recorded at least ten times. The chain joins TRBV5-1 to TRBJ2-3; D perhaps matches TRBD2 (6 bases). Germline CDR1 SGHRS, CDR2 YFSETQ. V lost 4 bases to trimming and J lost 7 bases, with 19 bases between them. The length of the CDR3 is 15 residues. The CDR3 reads CASSPPAGILNTQYF. DNA for the CDR3: TGCGCCAGCAGCCCCCCCGCGGGGATCCTAAATACGCAGTATTTT.